This T cell receptor (beta chain) was captured in a study of cytomegalovirus exposure and HLA in healthy donors. Study-level background: The study's early data release held 75 million to 95 million unique TCRs from HLA-typed donors.

Per germline, CDR1 SGHNT and CDR2 YENEEA. The CDR3 is 14 residues long. 60 Vbeta and 13 Jbeta primers were used in PCR. Generated by immunoSEQ multiplex PCR, the TCRdb table keeps only in-frame clones and is missing some. The sample contains approximately 140,000 clones, approximately 83% of which appear only once. As regards this clone: Its specificity is not known. The junction and the germline gene differ at one end; a read error may be behind it.

The study, taken as a whole, reports: Sequencing likely generated an artifact that appeared as a cluster of highly shared sequence variants. As a later analysis showed, a missense DCLRE1C variant was linked to trimming of TCR beta V- and J-genes. There were several of the most significant clusters that appeared linked to common viral pathogens in a later analysis.

The sample comprised PBMCs. The chain has TRBV11-3 and TRBJ2-2, with 9 bases lining up with TRBD2. The source is a male donor in good health and CMV-seronegative. The CDR3 region has the DNA TGTGCCAGCAGGCGCGGGAGGGCCGACGGGGAGATGTTTTTT. It encodes CASRRGRADGEMFF.